These T cell receptor beta chains were read from a single sample in a study of cytomegalovirus exposure and HLA in healthy donors. Profiled with immunoSEQ multiplex PCR; TCRdb holds only in-frame clones, not every one. Here the sample spans over 95,000 clones, roughly 80% being singletons. Sequenced: PBMCs. Receptors were obtained from a female donor in good health and CMV-seronegative. The CDR3 runs from the conserved cysteine through the conserved F or W. The D gene is left open where the match is weak. Clone size appears in some rows only: once, few, many, or a class for an expanded clone.

d_call: -; clone_size: -; j_call: TRBJ1-3; v_call: TRBV9; cdr3_nt: TGTGCCAGCAACAAGGAGGGGCAAGCTGGAAACACCATATATTTT; cdr3_aa: CASNKEGQAGNTIYF
d_call: TRBD2; clone_size: -; j_call: TRBJ2-7; v_call: TRBV5-4; cdr3_nt: TGTGCCAGCAGCGGGGGGCTAGCGGGGGGAACCTACGAGCAGTACTTC; cdr3_aa: CASSGGLAGGTYEQYF
d_call: TRBD2; clone_size: -; j_call: TRBJ2-1; v_call: TRBV5-1; cdr3_nt: TGCGCCAGCAGCTTGGCTTCTAGCGGGGGGGCCTCAAATGAGCAGTTCTTC; cdr3_aa: CASSLASSGGASNEQFF
d_call: -; clone_size: -; j_call: TRBJ2-3; v_call: TRBV7-3; cdr3_nt: TGTGCCAGCAGCTTGGCGGGGCCTAGCACAGATACGCAGTATTTT; cdr3_aa: CASSLAGPSTDTQYF
d_call: -; clone_size: -; j_call: TRBJ2-2; v_call: TRBV6-1; cdr3_nt: TGTGCCAGCAGTGAGGTAGCAGGGTCGGGCGGGGAGCTGTTTTTT; cdr3_aa: CASSEVAGSGGELFF
d_call: -; clone_size: -; j_call: TRBJ1-1; v_call: TRBV7-2; cdr3_nt: TGTGCCAGCAGCTTACTCAGGGAAGAAGCTTTCTTT; cdr3_aa: CASSLLREEAFF
d_call: -; clone_size: -; j_call: TRBJ1-2; v_call: TRBV21-1; cdr3_nt: TGTGCCAGCAGCAAAGCGCATTTGGGCCTGGCATGTGGCTACACCTTC; cdr3_aa: CASSKAHLGLACGYTF
d_call: TRBD1; clone_size: -; j_call: TRBJ2-5; v_call: TRBV6-5; cdr3_nt: TGTGCCAGCAGCCAGGGAAGGGGGCTTTTGGAGACCCAGTACTTC; cdr3_aa: CASSQGRGLLETQYF
d_call: TRBD1; clone_size: -; j_call: TRBJ2-5; v_call: TRBV6-1; cdr3_nt: TGTGCCAGCGCGACAGGGCGGGAGACCCAGTACTTC; cdr3_aa: CASATGRETQYF
d_call: -; clone_size: -; j_call: TRBJ2-2; v_call: TRBV5-1; cdr3_nt: TGCGCCAGCAGCCCGGCGGGGAACGCCGCCGGGGAGCTGTTTTTT; cdr3_aa: CASSPAGNAAGELFF
d_call: TRBD1; clone_size: -; j_call: TRBJ1-1; v_call: TRBV9; cdr3_nt: TGTGCCAGCAGCGTAGAGCCAGGGGGCTCTTCAGGGAGAGCTTTCTTT; cdr3_aa: CASSVEPGGSSGRAFF
d_call: -; clone_size: once; j_call: TRBJ1-3; v_call: TRBV9; cdr3_nt: TGTGCCAGCAGCGCCCGATCAGGGGACGCACATACATTCTCTGGAAACACCATATATTTT; cdr3_aa: CASSARSGDAHTFSGNTIYF
d_call: -; clone_size: few; j_call: TRBJ1-4; v_call: TRBV7-9; cdr3_nt: TGTGCCAGCAGCTTAGCGCGGGCAGGGGATGGTTCTAATGAAAAACTGTTTTTT; cdr3_aa: CASSLARAGDGSNEKLFF
d_call: TRBD1; clone_size: few; j_call: TRBJ1-2; v_call: TRBV5-6; cdr3_nt: TGTGCCAGCAGCCCTAAAGGACAGGGGAAGGGAGGTGGCTACACCTTC; cdr3_aa: CASSPKGQGKGGGYTF
d_call: TRBD2; clone_size: -; j_call: TRBJ2-3; v_call: TRBV5-4; cdr3_nt: TGTGCCAGCAGCTTCGGGGGGACGCAGTATTTT; cdr3_aa: CASSFGGTQYF
d_call: -; clone_size: -; j_call: TRBJ1-5; v_call: TRBV14; cdr3_nt: TGTGCCACCCTAGAGTGGGACACTCCGGTGGGTCAGCCCCAGCATTTT; cdr3_aa: CATLEWDTPVGQPQHF
d_call: -; clone_size: -; j_call: TRBJ1-2; v_call: TRBV19; cdr3_nt: TGTGCCAGTAGTATGGGGGGGATCTATGGCTACACCTTC; cdr3_aa: CASSMGGIYGYTF
d_call: TRBD1; clone_size: -; j_call: TRBJ1-2; v_call: TRBV10-3; cdr3_nt: TGTGCCATCAGGGCAGGGGGCGGTGGCTACACCTTC; cdr3_aa: CAIRAGGGGYTF
d_call: -; clone_size: -; j_call: TRBJ1-1; v_call: TRBV5-8; cdr3_nt: TGTGCCAGCAGCCCTGGGAGGGGCAGTAACACTGAAGCTTTCTTT; cdr3_aa: CASSPGRGSNTEAFF
d_call: TRBD1; clone_size: once; j_call: TRBJ1-2; v_call: TRBV7-2; cdr3_nt: TGTGCCAGCGAAATGGGACAGGGATCTGGCTACACCTTC; cdr3_aa: CASEMGQGSGYTF
d_call: -; clone_size: -; j_call: TRBJ2-1; v_call: TRBV7-7; cdr3_nt: TGTGCTAGCAGCCAGGGGAGCTCCTACAATGAGCAGTTCTTC; cdr3_aa: CASSQGSSYNEQFF
d_call: TRBD1; clone_size: once; j_call: TRBJ2-5; v_call: TRBV7-9; cdr3_nt: TGTGCCAGCGTACCCGGACAGGCAAAAGAGACCCAGTACTTC; cdr3_aa: CASVPGQAKETQYF
d_call: -; clone_size: few; j_call: TRBJ1-2; v_call: TRBV10-3; cdr3_nt: TGTGCCATCAGGGAGAGACTCTATGGCTACACCTTC; cdr3_aa: CAIRERLYGYTF
d_call: TRBD1; clone_size: -; j_call: TRBJ2-1; v_call: TRBV7-2; cdr3_nt: TGTGCCAGCAGCTTAGACAGGGGCTCCTACAATGAGCAGTTCTTC; cdr3_aa: CASSLDRGSYNEQFF
d_call: -; clone_size: once; j_call: TRBJ2-1; v_call: TRBV7-8; cdr3_nt: TGTGCCAGCAGCTTAAGCGACACGGGAGAGCAGTTCTTC; cdr3_aa: CASSLSDTGEQFF
d_call: TRBD2; clone_size: -; j_call: TRBJ2-7; v_call: TRBV18; cdr3_nt: TGTGCCAGCTCACCACGGGGCCTAGCGGGGGCCAACTCCTACGAGCAGTACTTC; cdr3_aa: CASSPRGLAGANSYEQYF
d_call: TRBD2; clone_size: -; j_call: TRBJ2-2; v_call: TRBV7-3; cdr3_nt: TGTGCCAGCAGCCCCCTTGGCGGGGGAAGGACCGGGGAGCTGTTTTTT; cdr3_aa: CASSPLGGGRTGELFF
d_call: TRBD2; clone_size: -; j_call: TRBJ2-1; v_call: TRBV5-4; cdr3_nt: TGTGCCAGCAGCTTATGGCGGGGGGACCGTCACAATGAGCAGTTCTTC; cdr3_aa: CASSLWRGDRHNEQFF
d_call: TRBD1; clone_size: once; j_call: TRBJ1-1; v_call: TRBV7-8; cdr3_nt: TGTGCCAGCAGCTTGATCCGACAGGGGGGTATTCCGAACACTGAAGCTTTCTTT; cdr3_aa: CASSLIRQGGIPNTEAFF
d_call: -; clone_size: -; j_call: TRBJ1-1; v_call: TRBV5-6; cdr3_nt: TGTGCCAGCAGCTTGGGGAGTCAGGGGTTCAATGAAGCTTTCTTT; cdr3_aa: CASSLGSQGFNEAFF
d_call: -; clone_size: -; j_call: TRBJ2-7; v_call: TRBV30; cdr3_nt: TGTGCCTGGAGTGCGGAGTACTACGAGCAGTACTTC; cdr3_aa: CAWSAEYYEQYF
d_call: -; clone_size: -; j_call: TRBJ2-4; v_call: TRBV5-1; cdr3_nt: TGCGCCAGCAGTCCCTCCCCGAACGACAGGAACATTCAGTACTTC; cdr3_aa: CASSPSPNDRNIQYF
d_call: -; clone_size: few; j_call: TRBJ1-2; v_call: TRBV5-6; cdr3_nt: TGTGCCAGCAGCTCTAGGTCGAGCAGGGCTAACTATGGCTACACCTTC; cdr3_aa: CASSSRSSRANYGYTF
d_call: -; clone_size: -; j_call: TRBJ2-7; v_call: TRBV13; cdr3_nt: TGTGCCAGCAGCTTATTAGAGCTGCTATACGAGCAGTACTTC; cdr3_aa: CASSLLELLYEQYF
d_call: -; clone_size: -; j_call: TRBJ2-2; v_call: TRBV7-2; cdr3_nt: TGTGCCAGCAGCTTAGTGTCAGGAGGTAGACCCGGGGGGGAGCTGTTTTTT; cdr3_aa: CASSLVSGGRPGGELFF
d_call: -; clone_size: -; j_call: TRBJ2-1; v_call: TRBV18; cdr3_nt: TGTGCCAGCTCATCTGAGCGGGTTTACAATGAGCAGTTCTTC; cdr3_aa: CASSSERVYNEQFF
d_call: -; clone_size: -; j_call: TRBJ2-7; v_call: TRBV18; cdr3_nt: TGTGCCAGCTCACCACCGAGCTCCTACGAGCAGTACTTC; cdr3_aa: CASSPPSSYEQYF
d_call: TRBD1; clone_size: -; j_call: TRBJ1-2; v_call: TRBV5-1; cdr3_nt: TGCGCCAGCAGCATCGGGACAGGGGTAGAGGGCTACACCTTC; cdr3_aa: CASSIGTGVEGYTF
d_call: -; clone_size: -; j_call: TRBJ1-6; v_call: TRBV5-6; cdr3_nt: TGTGCCAGCAGCCTCGGGGGACTATCTAATTCACCCCTCCACTTT; cdr3_aa: CASSLGGLSNSPLHF
d_call: -; clone_size: -; j_call: TRBJ2-3; v_call: TRBV19; cdr3_nt: TGTGCCAGTAGTACCTCCCGGGTTAGCACAGATACGCAGTATTTT; cdr3_aa: CASSTSRVSTDTQYF
d_call: TRBD2; clone_size: -; j_call: TRBJ2-7; v_call: TRBV7-9; cdr3_nt: TGTGCCAGCAGCTCCAGCGGGACTTCCTACGAGCAGTACTTC; cdr3_aa: CASSSSGTSYEQYF
d_call: -; clone_size: -; j_call: TRBJ2-1; v_call: TRBV10-1; cdr3_nt: TGCGCCAGCAGTGAGCAGGGGAACAATGAGCAGTTCTTC; cdr3_aa: CASSEQGNNEQFF